What follows describes a single T cell receptor (beta chain). Its antigen is still unknown. Per-base qualities were not stored, and no clone one base away is much larger. TCRbeta CDR3 regions were amplified from genomic DNA using the immunoSEQ Assay, a bias-controlled multiplex PCR. In the authors' own workflow: The number of nucleated cells in each sample was estimated by amplification of reference gene primers within the assay. Sequence reads were collapsed and filtered to measure the absolute abundance of every unique TCRbeta CDR3 rearrangement. Productive Simpson clonality was computed per sample as the square root of Simpson's diversity index over productive rearrangements. Imported from immuneACCESS, the table was reduced by TCRdb to in-frame sequences with V and J called. These copies leave out some clones; in studies compared against another copy, an unresolved V gene accounts for under half, and the cause of the remainder is not known. V, J and clone size reflect that table, while D and trimming were determined from the DNA. This sample has about 160,000 clones in its table, and about nine tenths of those were observed once. Clones ranked in the top ten supply 4% of the sample.

Enrolling through a virtual design, the prospective study's participants ranged in age from about 18 to 100 years and lived across 24 United States geographic areas. In the prospective study, cohorts were assigned on the basis of participant-reported clinical history obtained from a screening survey and a study questionnaire. A participant counted as exposed if, within 2 weeks of entering the study, that participant had been in contact with someone who had a PCR-confirmed or clinician-diagnosed COVID-19 case. Each participant in the prospective study had whole blood, serum and a nasopharyngeal or oropharyngeal swab collected by mobile phlebotomists. Additional blood draws and questionnaires over an approximately 2-month period could optionally be provided by prospective study participants. Before DNA extraction, prospective study blood samples were shipped either frozen or at room temperature.

The data originate from a study of blood T cell repertoires in COVID-19 (dated by TCRdb to the early 2020s). In the study overall: Samples from collaborators originated in the United States, Italy and Spain and spanned both the acute and convalescent phases of COVID-19. The prospective study material was composed of cDNA or gDNA derived from T cells, B-cell-depleted T cells, or PBMCs. Deeply sampled blood TCRbeta repertoires from subjects exposed to, actively infected with, or recovered from COVID-19 were included in the dataset. The repertoires were released in a freely available public database meant as a resource for research on the immune response to SARS-CoV-2. Samples came from the ongoing ImmuneRACE study (first 160 participants) plus 1,254 subjects from 6 global collaborators. Nearly every sample came with metadata listing a de-identified subject ID, COVID-19 status, age in years and sex. Where available, HLA class I and class II types were obtained from metadata supplied by the sample provider rather than from assay-based typing.

Broad study findings and their caveats: The amount of clinical and demographic metadata varied by source and participant and was provided uncurated.

The sequence was obtained from a woman in her thirties or forties who had been exposed to COVID-19. The sample comprised PBMCs or T cells enriched from blood (not recorded which).

DNA sequence: TGTGCCAGCAGTTTACTCACTAGCGGGGGGGCTCACGAGCAGTACTTC. This gives the protein CASSLLTSGGAHEQYF. The chain employs TRBV27 and TRBJ2-7; TRBD2 lines up with 13 middle nucleotides. From cysteine to phenylalanine, the CDR3 is 16 amino acids long. Only the CDR3 DNA is retained, 48 bases long and in frame from the first base. From a lookup of the germline V gene (reference sequence), CDR1 and CDR2 are MNHEY and SMNVEV. Trimming accounts for 2 bases at V and 5 bases at J, while the number of junction bases matched to no gene is 6.